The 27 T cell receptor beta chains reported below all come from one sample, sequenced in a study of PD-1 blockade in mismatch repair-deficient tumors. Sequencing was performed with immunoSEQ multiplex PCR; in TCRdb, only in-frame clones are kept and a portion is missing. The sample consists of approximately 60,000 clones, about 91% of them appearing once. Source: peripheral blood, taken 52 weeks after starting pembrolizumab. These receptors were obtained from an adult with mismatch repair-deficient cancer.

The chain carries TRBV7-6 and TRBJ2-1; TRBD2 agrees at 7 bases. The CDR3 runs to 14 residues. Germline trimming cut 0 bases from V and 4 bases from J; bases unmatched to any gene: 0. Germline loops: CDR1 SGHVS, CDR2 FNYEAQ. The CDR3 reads CASSLAGGYNEQFF. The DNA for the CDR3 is TGTGCCAGCAGCTTAGCGGGAGGGTACAATGAGCAGTTCTTC.

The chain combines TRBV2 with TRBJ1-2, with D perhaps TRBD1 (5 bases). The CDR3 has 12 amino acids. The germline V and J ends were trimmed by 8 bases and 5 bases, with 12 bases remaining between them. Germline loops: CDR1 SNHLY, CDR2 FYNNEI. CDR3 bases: TGTGCCAGCGACGACAGTTCTTATGGCTACACCTTC. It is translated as CASDDSSYGYTF.

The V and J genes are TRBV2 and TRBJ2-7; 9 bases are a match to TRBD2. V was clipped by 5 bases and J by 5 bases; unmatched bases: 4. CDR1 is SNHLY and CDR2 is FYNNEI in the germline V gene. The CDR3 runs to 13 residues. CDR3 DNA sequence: TGTGCCAGCAGTAGCGGGGGGAAGAACGAGCAGTACTTC. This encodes CASSSGGKNEQYF. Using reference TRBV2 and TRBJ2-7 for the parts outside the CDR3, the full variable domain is EPEVTQTPSHQVTQMGQEVILRCVPISNHLYFYWYRQILGQKVEFLVSFYNNEISEKSEIFDDQFSVERPDGSNFTLKIRSTKLEDSAMYFCASSSGGKNEQYFGPGTRLTVT.

CDR3 sequence (DNA): TGTGCCAGCAGCGTAGTCCCCTCCGGGCCCCTCTATGGCTACACCTTC. This gives the protein CASSVVPSGPLYGYTF. The V call is TRBV9, the J call TRBJ1-2; D gene ambiguous. CDR1 SGDLS and CDR2 YYNGEE come from the germline V gene. The CDR3 contains 16 residues. The V end was cut by 0 bases, the J end by 4 bases, with 16 bases between.

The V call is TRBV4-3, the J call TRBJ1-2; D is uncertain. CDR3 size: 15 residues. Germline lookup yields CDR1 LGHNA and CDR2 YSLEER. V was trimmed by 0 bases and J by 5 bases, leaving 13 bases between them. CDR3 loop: CASSQDSTGSYGYTF. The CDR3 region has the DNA TGCGCCAGCAGCCAAGATAGCACCGGGAGTTATGGCTACACCTTC.

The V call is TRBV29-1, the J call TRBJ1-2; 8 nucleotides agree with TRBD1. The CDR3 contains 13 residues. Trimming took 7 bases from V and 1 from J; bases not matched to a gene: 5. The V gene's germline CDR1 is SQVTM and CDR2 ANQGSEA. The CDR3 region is CSGLDRDNYGYTF. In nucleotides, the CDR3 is TGCAGCGGGCTGGACAGGGATAACTATGGCTACACCTTC.

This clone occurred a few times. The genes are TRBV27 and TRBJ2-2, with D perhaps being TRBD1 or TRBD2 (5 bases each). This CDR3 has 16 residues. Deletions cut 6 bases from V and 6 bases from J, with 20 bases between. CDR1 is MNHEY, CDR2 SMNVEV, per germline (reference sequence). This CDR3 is CASSPLGTAGPGELFF. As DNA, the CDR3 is TGTGCCAGCAGCCCTCTTGGGACGGCTGGGCCCGGGGAGCTGTTTTTT.

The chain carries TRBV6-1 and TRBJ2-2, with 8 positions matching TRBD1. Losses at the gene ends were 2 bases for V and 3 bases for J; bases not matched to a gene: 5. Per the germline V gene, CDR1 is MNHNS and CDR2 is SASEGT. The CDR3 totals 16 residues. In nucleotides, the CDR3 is TGTGCCAGCAGTGAAAAGGCAGGGGGCTACACCGGGGAGCTGTTTTTT. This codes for CASSEKAGGYTGELFF.

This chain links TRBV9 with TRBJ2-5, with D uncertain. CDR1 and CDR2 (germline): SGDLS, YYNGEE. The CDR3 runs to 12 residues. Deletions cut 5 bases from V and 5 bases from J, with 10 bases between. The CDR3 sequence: CASSPNGETQYF. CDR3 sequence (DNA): TGTGCCAGCAGTCCCAACGGGGAGACCCAGTACTTC.

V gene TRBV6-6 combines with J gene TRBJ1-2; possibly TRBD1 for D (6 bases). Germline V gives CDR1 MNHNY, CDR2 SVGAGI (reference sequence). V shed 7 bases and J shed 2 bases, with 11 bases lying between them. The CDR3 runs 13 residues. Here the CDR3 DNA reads TGTGCCAGCAAACTACAGGGCAACTATGGCTACACCTTC. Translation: CASKLQGNYGYTF.

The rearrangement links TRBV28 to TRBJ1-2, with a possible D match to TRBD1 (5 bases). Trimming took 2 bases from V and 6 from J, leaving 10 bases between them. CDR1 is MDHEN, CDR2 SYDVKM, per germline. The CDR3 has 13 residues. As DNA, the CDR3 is TGTGCCAGCAGTTTAGGGACTTGGGATGGCTACACCTTC. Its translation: CASSLGTWDGYTF.

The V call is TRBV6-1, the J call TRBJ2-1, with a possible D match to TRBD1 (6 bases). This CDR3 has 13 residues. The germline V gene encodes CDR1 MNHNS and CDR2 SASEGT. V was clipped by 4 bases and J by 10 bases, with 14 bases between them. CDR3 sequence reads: CASSGNRVSEQFF. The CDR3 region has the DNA TGTGCCAGCAGTGGAAACAGGGTCTCCGAGCAGTTCTTC.

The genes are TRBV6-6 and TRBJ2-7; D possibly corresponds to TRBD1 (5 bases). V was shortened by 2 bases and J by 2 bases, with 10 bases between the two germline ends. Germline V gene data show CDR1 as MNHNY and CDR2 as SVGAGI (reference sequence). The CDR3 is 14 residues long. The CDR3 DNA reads TGTGCCAGCAGTTACAGGCAGGGTCCCTACGAGCAGTACTTC. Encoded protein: CASSYRQGPYEQYF.

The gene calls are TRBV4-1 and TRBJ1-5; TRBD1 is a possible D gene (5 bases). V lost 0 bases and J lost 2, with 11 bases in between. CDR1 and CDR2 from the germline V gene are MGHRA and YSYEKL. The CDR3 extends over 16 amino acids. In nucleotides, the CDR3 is TGCGCCAGCAGCCAAGAATGGGGGAACGGCAATCAGCCCCAGCATTTT. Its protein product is CASSQEWGNGNQPQHF.

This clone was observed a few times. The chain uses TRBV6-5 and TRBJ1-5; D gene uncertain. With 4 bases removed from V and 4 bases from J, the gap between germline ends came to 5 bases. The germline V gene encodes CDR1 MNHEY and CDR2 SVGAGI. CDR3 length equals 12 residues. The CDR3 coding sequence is TGTGCCAGCAGTTTCAAAAATCAGCCCCAGCATTTT. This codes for CASSFKNQPQHF.

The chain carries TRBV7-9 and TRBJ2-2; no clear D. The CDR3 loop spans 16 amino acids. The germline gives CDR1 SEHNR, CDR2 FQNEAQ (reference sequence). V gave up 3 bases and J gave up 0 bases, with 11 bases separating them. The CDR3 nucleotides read TGTGCCAGCAGCTTTTTTCCCCCCTCGAACACCGGGGAGCTGTTTTTT. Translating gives CASSFFPPSNTGELFF.

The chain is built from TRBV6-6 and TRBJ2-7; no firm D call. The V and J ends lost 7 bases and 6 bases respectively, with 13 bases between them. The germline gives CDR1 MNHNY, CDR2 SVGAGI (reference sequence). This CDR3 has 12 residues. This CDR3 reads CASNWPGSEQYF. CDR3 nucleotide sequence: TGTGCCAGCAACTGGCCAGGCTCCGAGCAGTACTTC.

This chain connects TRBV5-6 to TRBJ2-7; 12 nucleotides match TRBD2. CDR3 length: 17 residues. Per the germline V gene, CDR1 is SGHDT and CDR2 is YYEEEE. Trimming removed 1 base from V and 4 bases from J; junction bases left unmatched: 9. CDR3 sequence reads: CASSLSLAGGSWYEQYF. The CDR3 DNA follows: TGTGCCAGCAGCTTGTCCCTAGCGGGAGGGTCGTGGTACGAGCAGTACTTC.

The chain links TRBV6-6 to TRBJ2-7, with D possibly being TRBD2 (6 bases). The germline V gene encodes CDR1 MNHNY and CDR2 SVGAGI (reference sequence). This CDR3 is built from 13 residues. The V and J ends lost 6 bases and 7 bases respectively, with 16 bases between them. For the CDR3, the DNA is TGTGCCAGCAGCGAGGAGGGAGTAGGGGAGCAGTACTTC. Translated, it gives CASSEEGVGEQYF.

CDR3: CASRVGEYQETQYF. In DNA form, the CDR3 reads TGCGCCAGCAGGGTAGGCGAGTACCAAGAGACCCAGTACTTC. The chain carries TRBV4-1 and TRBJ2-5; D unclear. V shed 6 bases and J shed 0 bases, with 11 bases lying between them. Germline-derived CDR1 and CDR2 are MGHRA and YSYEKL. The CDR3 covers 14 residues.

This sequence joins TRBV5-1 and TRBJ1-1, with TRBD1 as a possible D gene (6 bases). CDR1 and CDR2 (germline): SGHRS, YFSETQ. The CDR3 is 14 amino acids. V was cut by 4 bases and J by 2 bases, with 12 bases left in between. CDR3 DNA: TGCGCCAGCAGCCAGAGAGGGGGTAACACTGAAGCTTTCTTT. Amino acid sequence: CASSQRGGNTEAFF.

Here the CDR3 DNA reads TGTGCTAGTGGTTTGCTAGCGGGCATCACCGGGGAGCTGTTTTTT. This gives the protein CASGLLAGITGELFF. The chain uses TRBV12-5 and TRBJ2-2; 8 positions match TRBD2. Looked up from germline, CDR1 is LGHNT and CDR2 is FRNRAP. There are 15 residues in the CDR3. V trimming: 2 bases; J trimming: 4 bases; junction bases outside the gene matches: 3.

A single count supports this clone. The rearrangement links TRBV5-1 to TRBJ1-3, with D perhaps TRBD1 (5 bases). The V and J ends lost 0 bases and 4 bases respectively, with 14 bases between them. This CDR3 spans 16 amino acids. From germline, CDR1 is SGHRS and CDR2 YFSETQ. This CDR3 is CASSLAPLRGGNTIYF. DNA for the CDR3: TGCGCCAGCAGCTTGGCTCCTCTCCGGGGGGGAAACACCATATATTTT.

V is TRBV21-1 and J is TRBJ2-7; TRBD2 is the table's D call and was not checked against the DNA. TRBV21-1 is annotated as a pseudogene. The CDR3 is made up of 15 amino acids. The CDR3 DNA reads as TGTGCCAGCAGCAAAGGTAGGGGGGGTAACTACGAGCAGTACTTC. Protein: CASSKGRGGNYEQYF.

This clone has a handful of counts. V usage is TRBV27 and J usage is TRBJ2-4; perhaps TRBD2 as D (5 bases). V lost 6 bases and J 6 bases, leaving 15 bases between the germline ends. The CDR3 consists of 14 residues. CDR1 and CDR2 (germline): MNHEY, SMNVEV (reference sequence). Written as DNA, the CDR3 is TGTGCCAGCAGCCCGACCCCCGAGGGAAACATTCAGTACTTC. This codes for CASSPTPEGNIQYF.

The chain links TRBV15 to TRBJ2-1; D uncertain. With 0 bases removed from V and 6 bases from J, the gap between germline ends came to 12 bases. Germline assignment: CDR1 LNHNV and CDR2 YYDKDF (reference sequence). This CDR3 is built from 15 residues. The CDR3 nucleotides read TGTGCCACCAGCAGAGATTCCGCGGAGAGCAATGAGCAGTTCTTC. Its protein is CATSRDSAESNEQFF.

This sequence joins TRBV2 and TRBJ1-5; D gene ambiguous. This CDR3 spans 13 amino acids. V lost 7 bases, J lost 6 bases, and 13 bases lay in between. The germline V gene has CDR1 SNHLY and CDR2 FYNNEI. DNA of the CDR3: TGTGCCAGCACCGAAAGAATATTTCAGCCCCAGCATTTT. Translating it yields CASTERIFQPQHF.